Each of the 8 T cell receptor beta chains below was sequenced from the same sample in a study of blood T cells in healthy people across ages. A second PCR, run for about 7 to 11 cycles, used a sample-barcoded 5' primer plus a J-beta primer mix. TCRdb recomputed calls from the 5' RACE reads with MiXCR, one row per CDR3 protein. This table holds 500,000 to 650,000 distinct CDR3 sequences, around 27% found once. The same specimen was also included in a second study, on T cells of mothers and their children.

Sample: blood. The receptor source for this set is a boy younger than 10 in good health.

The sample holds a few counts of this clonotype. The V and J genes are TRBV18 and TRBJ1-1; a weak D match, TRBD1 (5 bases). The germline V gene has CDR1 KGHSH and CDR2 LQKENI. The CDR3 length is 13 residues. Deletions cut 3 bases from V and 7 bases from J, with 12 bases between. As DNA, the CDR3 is TGTGCCAGCTCACCCCCGGGACCGAGTGAAGCTTTCTTT. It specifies CASSPPGPSEAFF.

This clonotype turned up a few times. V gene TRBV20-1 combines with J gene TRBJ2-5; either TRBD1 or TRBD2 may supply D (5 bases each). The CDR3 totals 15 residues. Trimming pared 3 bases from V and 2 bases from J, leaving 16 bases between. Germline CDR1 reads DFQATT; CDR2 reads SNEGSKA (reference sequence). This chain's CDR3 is CSARGDSSGQETQYF. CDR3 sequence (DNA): TGCAGTGCTAGGGGGGATTCGTCGGGGCAAGAGACCCAGTACTTC.

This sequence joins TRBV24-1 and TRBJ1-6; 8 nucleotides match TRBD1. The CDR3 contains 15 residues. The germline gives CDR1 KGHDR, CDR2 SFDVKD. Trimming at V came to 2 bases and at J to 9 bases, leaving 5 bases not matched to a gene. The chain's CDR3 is CATSDSGTGGSPLHF. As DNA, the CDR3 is TGTGCCACCAGTGATTCCGGGACAGGCGGTTCACCCCTCCACTTT.

CDR3 protein: CASSQNAGIVYEQYF. The CDR3 DNA follows: TGTGCCAGCAGCCAAAATGCGGGAATCGTCTACGAGCAGTACTTC. This rearrangement joins TRBV3-1 to TRBJ2-7, with D tentatively TRBD2 (6 bases). The CDR3 is made up of 15 amino acids. Trimming stripped 2 bases from V and 3 bases from J, with 14 bases between. Per the germline V gene, CDR1 is LGHDT and CDR2 is YNNKEL (reference sequence).

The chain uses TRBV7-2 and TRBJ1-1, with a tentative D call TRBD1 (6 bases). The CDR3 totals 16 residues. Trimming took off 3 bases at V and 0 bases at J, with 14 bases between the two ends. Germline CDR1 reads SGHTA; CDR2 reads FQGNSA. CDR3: CASSLSGTFLNTEAFF. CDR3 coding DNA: TGTGCCAGCAGCTTGTCCGGGACATTTTTGAACACTGAAGCTTTCTTT.

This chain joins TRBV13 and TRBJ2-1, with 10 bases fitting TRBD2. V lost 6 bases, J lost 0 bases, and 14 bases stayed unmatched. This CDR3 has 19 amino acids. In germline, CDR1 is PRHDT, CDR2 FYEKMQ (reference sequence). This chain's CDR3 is CASRHKLVAGGYSYNEQFF. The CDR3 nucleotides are TGTGCCAGCAGACATAAGTTGGTAGCGGGGGGTTACTCCTACAATGAGCAGTTCTTC.

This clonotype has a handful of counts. In DNA, the CDR3 is TGTGCCAGCAGCGTAGAGTCATCAACTAATGAAAAACTGTTTTTT. This sequence encodes CASSVESSTNEKLFF. The chain is built from TRBV9 and TRBJ1-4; unclear D gene. The germline gives CDR1 SGDLS, CDR2 YYNGEE. This CDR3 is 15 amino acids long. V was trimmed by 0 bases and J by 0 bases, leaving 6 bases between them.

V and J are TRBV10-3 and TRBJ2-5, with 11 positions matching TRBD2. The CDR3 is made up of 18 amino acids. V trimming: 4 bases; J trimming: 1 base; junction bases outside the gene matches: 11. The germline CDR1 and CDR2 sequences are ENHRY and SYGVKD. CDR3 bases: TGTGCCATCAGTGTCGGTAGCGGGGGGGCCAGGGCCCAAGAGACCCAGTACTTC. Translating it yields CAISVGSGGARAQETQYF.